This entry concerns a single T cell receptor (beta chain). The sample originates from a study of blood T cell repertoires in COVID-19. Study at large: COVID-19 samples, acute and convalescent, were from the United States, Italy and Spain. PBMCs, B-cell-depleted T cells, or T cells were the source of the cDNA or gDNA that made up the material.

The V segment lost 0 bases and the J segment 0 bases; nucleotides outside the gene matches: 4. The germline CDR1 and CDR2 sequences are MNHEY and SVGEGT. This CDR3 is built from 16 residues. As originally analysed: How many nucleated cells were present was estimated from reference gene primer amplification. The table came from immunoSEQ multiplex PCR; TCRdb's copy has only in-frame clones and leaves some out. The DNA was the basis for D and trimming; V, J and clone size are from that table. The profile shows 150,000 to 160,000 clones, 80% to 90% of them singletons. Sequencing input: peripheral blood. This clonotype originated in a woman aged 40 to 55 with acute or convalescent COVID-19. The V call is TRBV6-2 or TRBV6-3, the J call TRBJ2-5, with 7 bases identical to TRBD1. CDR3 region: CASSYSGQTHQETQYF. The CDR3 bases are TGTGCCAGCAGTTACTCGGGACAGACCCACCAAGAGACCCAGTACTTC.